These 14 T cell receptor beta chains originate from one sample sequenced in a study of T cells after yellow fever vaccination. A single record per CDR3 protein comes from TCRdb applying MiXCR to the 5' RACE reads. Of just over 250,000 distinct CDR3 sequences in the sample, about 5% were seen once. The source material was CD4+ T cells sorted from PBMCs, sampled on the day of the yellow fever booster vaccination. These receptors came from a man younger than 30 who received the YFV17D yellow fever vaccine.

This clonotype occurred a few times. This rearrangement joins TRBV5-1 to TRBJ2-2; D may be TRBD1 or TRBD2 (5 bases each). Germline assignment: CDR1 SGHRS and CDR2 YFSETQ. Trimming removed 0 bases at V and 4 bases at J, with 13 bases between. This CDR3 contains 16 residues. The CDR3 spells CASSLDRFGGTGELFF. In DNA form, the CDR3 reads TGCGCCAGCAGCTTGGACCGCTTTGGGGGCACCGGGGAGCTGTTTTTT.

DNA of the CDR3: TGTGCCAGCTCACCACAATCAGGGCCGGGCCAGCCCCAGCATTTT. Encoded protein: CASSPQSGPGQPQHF. This chain connects TRBV18 to TRBJ1-5; TRBD1 might be the D (5 bases). Per germline, CDR1 KGHSH and CDR2 LQKENI. This CDR3 comprises 15 residues. The V end lost 1 base, the J end lost 7 bases, and 14 bases lay between the germline ends.

This clonotype has at least ten counts. This chain connects TRBV19 to TRBJ1-5, with D uncertain. The CDR3 is made up of 17 amino acids. Germline lookup yields CDR1 LNHDA and CDR2 SQIVND (reference sequence). Trimming stripped 3 bases from V and 2 bases from J, with 17 bases between. In DNA, the CDR3 is TGTGCCAGTAGTATGGAAAGGGTCAGAGGCGGCAATCAGCCCCAGCATTTT. This sequence encodes CASSMERVRGGNQPQHF.

This chain joins TRBV5-6 and TRBJ1-3; unclear D gene. The CDR3 totals 16 residues. Trimming stripped 0 bases from V and 0 bases from J, with 10 bases between. Germline CDR1 reads SGHDT; CDR2 reads YYEEEE. DNA for the CDR3: TGTGCCAGCAGCTTGGGGCAGCGTAGCTCTGGAAACACCATATATTTT. Encoded protein: CASSLGQRSSGNTIYF.

This clonotype has more than one count but fewer than ten. The V call is TRBV9, the J call TRBJ2-6; D gene uncertain. V was shortened by 1 base and J by 4 bases, with 3 bases between the two germline ends. The CDR3 consists of 13 residues. The germline V gene has CDR1 SGDLS and CDR2 YYNGEE. CDR3 sequence (DNA): TGTGCCAGCAGCGTACTGGGGGCCAACGTCCTGACTTTC. This gives the protein CASSVLGANVLTF. Full variable domain (missing parts from reference TRBV9 and TRBJ2-6): DSGVTQTPKHLITATGQRVTLRCSPRSGDLSVYWYQQSLDQGLQFLIQYYNGEERAKGNILERFSAQQFPDLHSELNLSSLELGDSALYFCASSVLGANVLTFGAGSRLTVL.

This clonotype was seen ten or more times. V and J are TRBV12-3 or TRBV12-4 and TRBJ2-2; D ambiguous. This CDR3 has 16 amino acids. Between the trimmed V and J ends, which lost 5 bases and 4 bases, there was a span of 17 bases. The CDR3 here is CASSLGWVVGTGELFF. The CDR3 coding sequence is TGTGCCAGCAGTCTGGGGTGGGTGGTCGGCACCGGGGAGCTGTTTTTT.

V is TRBV7-2 and J is TRBJ2-7; D call uncertain. CDR1 is SGHTA, CDR2 FQGNSA, per germline. There are 13 residues in the CDR3. V was trimmed by 0 bases and J by 3 bases, leaving 6 bases between them. The CDR3 protein is CASSLARVYEQYF. DNA for the CDR3: TGTGCCAGCAGCTTAGCACGGGTCTACGAGCAGTACTTC.

The genes are TRBV27 and TRBJ1-4, with TRBD1 as a possible D gene (5 bases). This CDR3 has 16 amino acids. Trimming took 5 bases from V and 0 from J, leaving 13 bases between them. CDR1 is MNHEY and CDR2 is SMNVEV in the germline V gene (reference sequence). The CDR3 region is CASSKGTGTTNEKLFF. For the CDR3, the DNA is TGTGCCAGCAGTAAAGGGACTGGGACAACTAATGAAAAACTGTTTTTT.

V is TRBV6-6 and J is TRBJ1-5; 8 bases align to TRBD1. Germline CDR1 MNHNY, CDR2 SVGAGI (reference sequence). CDR3 length equals 12 residues. V dropped 5 bases and J dropped 11; count of bases not matched to a gene: 5. CDR3 nucleotide sequence: TGTGCCAGCAGTCAGGGGGCGGTAGCCCAGCATTTT. Protein sequence: CASSQGAVAQHF.

This clonotype was detected only once. In DNA, the CDR3 is TGCGCCAGCAGCTTGGCGTATAGCGGGGGGCACGCGCAGTATTTT. It specifies CASSLAYSGGHAQYF. The rearrangement uses TRBV5-1 and TRBJ2-3; 10 bases are a match to TRBD2. The length of the CDR3 is 15 residues. CDR1 and CDR2 from the germline V gene are SGHRS and YFSETQ. Losses at the gene ends were 0 bases for V and 10 bases for J; bases not matched to a gene: 8. Variable domain in full (rest from reference TRBV5-1 and TRBJ2-3): KAGVTQTPRYLIKTRGQQVTLSCSPISGHRSVSWYQQTPGQGLQFLFEYFSETQRNKGNFPGRFSGRQFSNSRSEMNVSTLELGDSALYLCASSLAYSGGHAQYFGPGTRLTVL.

This clonotype was recorded at least ten times. V and J are TRBV7-6 and TRBJ2-5, with a possible D match to TRBD1 (7 bases). Germline-derived CDR1 and CDR2 are SGHVS and FNYEAQ. The CDR3 length is 15 residues. V gave up 5 bases and J gave up 5 bases, with 18 bases separating them. CDR3 DNA sequence: TGTGCCAGCAGCCCTTGGACAGGAGGGGGGGAGACCCAGTACTTC. It is translated as CASSPWTGGGETQYF. Supplemented by reference TRBV7-6 and TRBJ2-5, the full variable domain reads GAGVSQSPRYKVTKRGQDVALRCDPISGHVSLYWYRQALGQGPEFLTYFNYEAQQDKSGLPNDRFSAERPEGSISTLTIQRTEQRDSAMYRCASSPWTGGGETQYFGPGTRLLVL.

In its sample, this clonotype was seen many times. V gene TRBV29-1 combines with J gene TRBJ1-5; the D is unclear. The CDR3 totals 12 residues. Trimming removed 5 bases at V and 2 bases at J, with 7 bases between. Germline CDR1 SQVTM, CDR2 ANQGSEA. CDR3 sequence reads: CSVLVGNQPQHF. The CDR3 bases are TGCAGCGTTTTAGTAGGCAATCAGCCCCAGCATTTT.

For this clonotype: A read error may account for a junction end that differs from germline. The chain joins TRBV7-2 to TRBJ2-4; D is tentatively TRBD1 or TRBD2 (5 bases each). Germline V gene lookup returns CDR1 SGHTA and CDR2 FQGNSA. The CDR3 totals 13 residues. The CDR3 region is CASSLFPGPGRDF. The CDR3 DNA is TGTGCCAGCAGCTTATTCCCGGGACCGGGTCGGGACTTC.

In its sample, this clonotype ranks as medium-sized. The chain is built from TRBV7-3 and TRBJ2-3; no clear D gene. The CDR3 extends over 13 amino acids. Germline V gene sequence: CDR1 SGHTA, CDR2 FQGTGA. The ends were cut back, 5 bases at V and 1 base at J, with 7 bases in the middle. The CDR3, as DNA: TGTGCCAGCAGCCTCTATGGCACAGATACGCAGTATTTT. Amino acid sequence: CASSLYGTDTQYF.